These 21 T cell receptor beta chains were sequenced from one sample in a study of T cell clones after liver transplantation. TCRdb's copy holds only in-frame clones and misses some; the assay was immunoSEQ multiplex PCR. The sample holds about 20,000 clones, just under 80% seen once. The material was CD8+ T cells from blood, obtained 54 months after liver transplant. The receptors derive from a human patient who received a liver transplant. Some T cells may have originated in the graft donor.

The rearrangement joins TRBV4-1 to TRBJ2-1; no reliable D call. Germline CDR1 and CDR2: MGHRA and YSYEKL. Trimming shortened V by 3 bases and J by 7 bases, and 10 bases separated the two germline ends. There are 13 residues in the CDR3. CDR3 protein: CASSHMGNNEQFF. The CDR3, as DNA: TGCGCCAGCAGCCACATGGGGAATAATGAGCAGTTCTTC.

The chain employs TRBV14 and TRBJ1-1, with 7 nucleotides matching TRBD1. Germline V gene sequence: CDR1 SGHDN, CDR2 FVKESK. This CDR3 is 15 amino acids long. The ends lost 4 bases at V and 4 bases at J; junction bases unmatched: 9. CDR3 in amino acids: CASSPLTGISTEAFF. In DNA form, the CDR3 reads TGTGCCAGCAGCCCCCTGACAGGGATCAGCACTGAAGCTTTCTTT.

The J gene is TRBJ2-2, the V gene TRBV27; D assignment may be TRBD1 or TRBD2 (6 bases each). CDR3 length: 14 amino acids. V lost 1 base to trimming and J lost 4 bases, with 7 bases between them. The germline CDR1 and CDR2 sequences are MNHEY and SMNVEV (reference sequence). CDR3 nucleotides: TGTGCCAGCAGTTTATGGGGGGCCACCGGGGAGCTGTTTTTT. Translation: CASSLWGATGELFF.

The CDR3: CASNPGHLLTDTQYF. For the CDR3, the DNA is TGTGCCAGCAATCCGGGACACCTCCTCACAGATACGCAGTATTTT. This chain links TRBV9 with TRBJ2-3; possible D gene TRBD1, 6 bases. V was trimmed by 6 bases and J by 2 bases, leaving 16 bases between them. The CDR3 spans 15 residues. CDR1 and CDR2 from the germline V gene are SGDLS and YYNGEE.

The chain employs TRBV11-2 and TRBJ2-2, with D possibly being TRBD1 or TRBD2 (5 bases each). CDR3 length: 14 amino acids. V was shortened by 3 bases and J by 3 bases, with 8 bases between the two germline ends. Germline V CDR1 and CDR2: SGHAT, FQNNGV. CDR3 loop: CASSFLGDTGELFF. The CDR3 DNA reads TGTGCCAGCAGCTTTCTGGGGGACACCGGGGAGCTGTTTTTT. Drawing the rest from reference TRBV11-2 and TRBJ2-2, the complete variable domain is EAGVAQSPRYKIIEKRQSVAFWCNPISGHATLYWYQQILGQGPKLLIQFQNNGVVDDSQLPKDRFSAERLKGVDSTLKIQPAKLEDSAVYLCASSFLGDTGELFFGEGSRLTVL.

CDR3 loop: CASPQGQENTGELFF. DNA of the CDR3: TGTGCCAGCCCGCAGGGACAGGAAAACACCGGGGAGCTGTTTTTT. The gene calls are TRBV18 and TRBJ2-2, with TRBD1 identical over 8 bases. The trim removed 8 bases at V and 2 bases at J, leaving 7 bases unmatched. This CDR3 contains 15 residues. Germline V gives CDR1 KGHSH, CDR2 LQKENI. Based on the CDR3 plus reference TRBV18 and TRBJ2-2, the full variable domain is NAGVMQNPRHLVRRRGQEARLRCSPMKGHSHVYWYRQLPEEGLKFMVYLQKENIIDESGMPKERFSAEFPKEGPSILRIQQVVRGDSAAYFCASPQGQENTGELFFGEGSRLTVL.

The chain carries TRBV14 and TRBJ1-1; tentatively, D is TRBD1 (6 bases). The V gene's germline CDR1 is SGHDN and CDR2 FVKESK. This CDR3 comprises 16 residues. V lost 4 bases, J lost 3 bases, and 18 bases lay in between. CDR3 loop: CASSPSWWAGDTEAFF. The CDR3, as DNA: TGTGCCAGCAGCCCTTCGTGGTGGGCAGGGGACACTGAAGCTTTCTTT. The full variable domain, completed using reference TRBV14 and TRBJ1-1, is EAGVTQFPSHSVIEKGQTVTLRCDPISGHDNLYWYRRVMGKEIKFLLHFVKESKQDESGMPNNRFLAERTGGTYSTLKVQPAELEDSGVYFCASSPSWWAGDTEAFFGQGTRLTVV.

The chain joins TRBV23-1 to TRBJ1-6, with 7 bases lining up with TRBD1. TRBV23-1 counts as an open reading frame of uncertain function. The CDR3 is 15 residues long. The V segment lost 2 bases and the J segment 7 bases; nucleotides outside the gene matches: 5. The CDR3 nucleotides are TGCGCCAGCAGTCAACGTCACAGGGGAAATTCACCCCTCCACTTT. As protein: CASSQRHRGNSPLHF.

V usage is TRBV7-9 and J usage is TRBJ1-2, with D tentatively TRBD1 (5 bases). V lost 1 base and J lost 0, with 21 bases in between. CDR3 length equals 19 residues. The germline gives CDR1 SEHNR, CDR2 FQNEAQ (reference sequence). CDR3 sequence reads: CASSLVGGGPSDANYGYTF. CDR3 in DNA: TGTGCCAGCAGCTTAGTGGGGGGTGGGCCTTCGGACGCTAACTATGGCTACACCTTC.

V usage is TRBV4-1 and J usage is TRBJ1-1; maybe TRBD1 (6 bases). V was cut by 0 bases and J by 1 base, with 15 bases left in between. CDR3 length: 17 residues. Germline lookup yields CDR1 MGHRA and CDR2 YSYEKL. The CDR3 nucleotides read TGCGCCAGCAGCCAAGAAGGTACAGGGCTTAAGAACACTGAAGCTTTCTTT. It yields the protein CASSQEGTGLKNTEAFF.

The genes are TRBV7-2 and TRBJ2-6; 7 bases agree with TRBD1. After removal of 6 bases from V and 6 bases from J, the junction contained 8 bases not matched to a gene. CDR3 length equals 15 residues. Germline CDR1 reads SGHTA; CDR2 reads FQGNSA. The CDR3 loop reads CASSIATGEANVLTF. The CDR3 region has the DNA TGTGCCAGCAGTATAGCAACAGGGGAGGCCAACGTCCTGACTTTC.

The CDR3, as DNA: TGTGCCAGCAGTGGGTTAAGACAGGGTCGGGCGTACGAGCAGTACTTC. This codes for CASSGLRQGRAYEQYF. The V gene is TRBV2, the J gene TRBJ2-7, with 7 positions matching TRBD1. Germline CDR1 is SNHLY and CDR2 is FYNNEI. This CDR3 has 16 residues. Trimming removed 4 bases from V and 4 bases from J; junction bases left unmatched: 13.

The CDR3, as DNA: TGTGCCAGCAGTCTCAGCAAAATATACGAGCAGTACTTC. Translation gives CASSLSKIYEQYF. The chain is built from TRBV27 and TRBJ2-7; D uncertain. V was trimmed by 5 bases and J by 4 bases, leaving 12 bases between them. CDR3 length: 13 amino acids. From germline, CDR1 is MNHEY and CDR2 SMNVEV (reference sequence).

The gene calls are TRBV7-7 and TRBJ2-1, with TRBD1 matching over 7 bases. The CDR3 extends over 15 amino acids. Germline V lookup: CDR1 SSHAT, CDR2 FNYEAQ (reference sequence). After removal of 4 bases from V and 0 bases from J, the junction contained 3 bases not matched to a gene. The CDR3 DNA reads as TGTGCCAGCAGCTCCCGGGACAGCTCCTACAATGAGCAGTTCTTC. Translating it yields CASSSRDSSYNEQFF.

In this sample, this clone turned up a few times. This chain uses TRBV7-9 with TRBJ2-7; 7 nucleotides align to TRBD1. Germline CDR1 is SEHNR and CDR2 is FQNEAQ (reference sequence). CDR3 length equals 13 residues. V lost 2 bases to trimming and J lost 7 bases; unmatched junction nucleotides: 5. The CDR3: CASSLSTGREQYF. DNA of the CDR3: TGTGCCAGCAGCTTATCGACAGGGCGGGAGCAGTACTTC.

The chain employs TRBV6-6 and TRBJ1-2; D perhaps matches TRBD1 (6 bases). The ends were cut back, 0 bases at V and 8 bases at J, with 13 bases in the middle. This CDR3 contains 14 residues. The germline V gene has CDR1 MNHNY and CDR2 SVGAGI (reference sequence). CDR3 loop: CASSYSGGAKGYTF. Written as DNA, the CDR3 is TGTGCCAGCAGTTACTCAGGGGGGGCGAAAGGCTACACCTTC.

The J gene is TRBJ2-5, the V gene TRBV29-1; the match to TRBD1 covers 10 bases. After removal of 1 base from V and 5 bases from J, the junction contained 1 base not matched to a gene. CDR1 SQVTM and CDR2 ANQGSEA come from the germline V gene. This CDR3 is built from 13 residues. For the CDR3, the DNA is TGCAGCGTTGAAGCGGACAGGGGGGAGACCCAGTACTTC. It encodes CSVEADRGETQYF.

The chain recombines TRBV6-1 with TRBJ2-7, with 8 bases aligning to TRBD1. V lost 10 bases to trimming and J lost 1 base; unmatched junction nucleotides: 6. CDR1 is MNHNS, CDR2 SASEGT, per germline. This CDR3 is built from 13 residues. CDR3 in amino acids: CAIRQGSSYEQYF. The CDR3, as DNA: TGTGCCATTCGACAGGGGTCTTCCTACGAGCAGTACTTC.

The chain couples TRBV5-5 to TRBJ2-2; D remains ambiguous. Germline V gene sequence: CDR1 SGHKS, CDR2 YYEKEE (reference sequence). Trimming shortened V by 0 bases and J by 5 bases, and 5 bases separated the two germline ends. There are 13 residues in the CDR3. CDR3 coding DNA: TGTGCCAGCAGCTTGGGGGAAACCGGGGAGCTGTTTTTT. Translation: CASSLGETGELFF.

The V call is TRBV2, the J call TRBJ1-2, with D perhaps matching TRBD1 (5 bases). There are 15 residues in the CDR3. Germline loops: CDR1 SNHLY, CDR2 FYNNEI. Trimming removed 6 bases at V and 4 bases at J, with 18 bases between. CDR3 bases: TGTGCCAGCAGCGCCCCGGCGGGGGGGACCTATGGCTACACCTTC. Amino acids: CASSAPAGGTYGYTF.

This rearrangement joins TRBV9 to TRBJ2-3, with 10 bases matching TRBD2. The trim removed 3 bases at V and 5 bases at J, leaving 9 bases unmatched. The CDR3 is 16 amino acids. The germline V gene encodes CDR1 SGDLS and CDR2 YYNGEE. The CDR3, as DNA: TGTGCCAGCAGCGCCGTACTAGCGGGGTTGGAAGATACGCAGTATTTT. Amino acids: CASSAVLAGLEDTQYF.